This TCR delta chain originates from a study of Vδ1+ human thymocytes (dated by TCRdb to the late 2010s). In the study overall: As a data resource, the study described the mRNA-level TRG and TRD CDR3 repertoires of highly purified Vdelta1+ thymocytes obtained from young children. Earlier work had validated the multiplex-based CDR3 amplicon strategy against 5'RACE-based methods for generating CDR3 amplicons.

On the study overall, not on this receptor specifically: Donors shared many TRG clonotypes (up to roughly 6.9x10^3), but TRD repertoires were essentially private, with at most 130 shared. The thymic TRG and TRD repertoires appeared highly polyclonal, with Gaussian CDR3 length distributions, in contrast to the oligoclonal repertoires of peripheral blood. Despite high sort purity, about 22% of thymic TRD sequences were Vdelta2 (and few Vdelta3), unlike peripheral blood Vdelta1+ controls. Because unexpected Vdelta2 sequences could lead to misinterpretation of bulk repertoire data, the authors recommended using highly purified populations and single-cell validation. Because no clustering by age or sex was observed, donors were not stratified by these variables in the analyses.

Thymic samples were depleted of alphabeta T cells, then CD3+ TCRVdelta1+ TCRVdelta2- thymocytes were FACS-sorted. The purity of the sorted Vdelta1+ thymocytes was between 98% and 99.6%. The thymic specimens were obtained from 8 paediatric patients who were undergoing corrective cardiac surgery and ranged in age from about 5 days to 16 months. The thymic tissue was dispersed, and mononuclear cells were isolated using a Histopaque-1077 density gradient. For staining, the antibodies used were anti-TCRVdelta1 clone TS8.2, anti-TCRVdelta2 clone B6, anti-CD3 clone HIT3a and anti-TCRalphabeta clone IP26. Points on this clone: The antigen it binds to is not known. The input lacks base qualities; no much larger clone sits a single base away. The same CDR3 arises from other DNA sequences in this sample as well.

RNA was isolated using the RNeasy mini kit, and reverse transcription was performed with Superscript III. Multiplex PCR was used to generate CDR3 amplicons, with pooled V-gene forward primers and a constant-region reverse primer carrying Illumina adaptor overhangs. After gel purification, the amplicons were indexed with Nextera index primers over approximately 8 extra PCR cycles and then purified using AMPure XP beads. Sequencing of the libraries was done on an Illumina MiSeq using paired-end 250 bp reads, dual indexing and a roughly 21% PhiX spike-in. The paper's data handling went like this. Read quality was checked with FastQC, and TRG read pairs were merged using ea-utils fastq-join. IMGT/HighV-QUEST was used to annotate sequences, retaining only productive sequences with an unambiguous V-gene assignment, and each clonotype was defined by an identical CDR3 sequence. For downstream analysis, VDJtools 1.1.1, tcR 2.2.3, Treemap and vegan Shannon diversity in R 3.4.4 were used. TCRdb called clones afresh from the public reads with CATT; identical DNA rows were later merged. For this entry, the V and J calls and clone size follow TCRdb and not the study's own pipeline. The sample data list over 65,000 delta-chain clones, and around 32% of these were observed just once. Over 0.2% of the sample comes from the top ten.

V loses 0 bases, J loses 5 bases, and the germline ends lie 19 bases apart. The CDR3 contains 17 residues, cysteine and phenylalanine counted. Just CDR3 DNA is preserved here, 51 bases in frame from base 1. For CDR1 and CDR2, the germline V gene lists TSWWSYY and QGS. The chain is assembled from TRDV1 and TRDJ1; no D gene can be assigned with confidence. This TCR derives from a boy under three years old who had congenital heart surgery. Sequencing was done on a sample of Vdelta1+ gamma-delta thymocytes from the thymus. The sample's cell subset or site label is to be understood as: FACS-sorted CD3+ TCRalphabeta- TCRVdelta1+ TCRVdelta2- thymocytes. The nucleotides are TGTGCTCTTGGGGAACTTCCCGACCGCTCTACTATTGATAAACTCATCTTT. Its product reads: CALGELPDRSTIDKLIF.